Shown below are 11 T cell receptor beta chains from a single sample sequenced in a study of T cell changes during pregnancy in multiple sclerosis. Sequencing used immunoSEQ multiplex PCR; TCRdb keeps in-frame clones, though not all of them. The profile shows some 79,000 clones, 80% to 95% of them singletons. The material was CD4+ T cells from peripheral blood mononuclear cells, obtained in the second trimester of pregnancy. The receptors stem from a female donor with multiple sclerosis, enrolled in a pregnancy study.

The chain employs TRBV5-1 and TRBJ2-3; TRBD2 matches 11 bases. This CDR3 has 15 residues. J was trimmed by 12 bases and V by 2 bases; bases with no gene match: 11. Germline assignment: CDR1 SGHRS and CDR2 YFSETQ. In DNA, the CDR3 is TGCGCCAGCAGCTTCTTCCCCGGACTAGCGGGCAAACAGTATTTT. This translates into CASSFFPGLAGKQYF.

This clone appeared many times. The gene calls are TRBV11-3 and TRBJ1-2; D is undetermined. This CDR3 is built from 12 residues. Trimming removed 6 bases from V and 1 base from J, with 6 bases in between. Germline lookup yields CDR1 SGHNT and CDR2 YENEEA. The CDR3: CASSYSNYGYTF. CDR3 nucleotides: TGTGCCAGCAGTTACAGTAACTATGGCTACACCTTC.

The gene calls are TRBV7-9 and TRBJ1-1; D remains ambiguous. Trimming cost V 2 bases and J 0 bases, with 10 bases left between them. The CDR3 totals 15 residues. CDR1 is SEHNR and CDR2 is FQNEAQ in the germline V gene (reference sequence). The CDR3 spells CASSLFGGLNTEAFF. The CDR3 bases are TGTGCCAGCAGCTTATTCGGCGGGCTGAACACTGAAGCTTTCTTT.

The chain is built from TRBV28 and TRBJ2-7, with D perhaps matching TRBD1 (5 bases). Germline assignment: CDR1 MDHEN and CDR2 SYDVKM. This CDR3 has 14 residues. Trimming removed 0 bases at V and 12 bases at J, with 18 bases between. The CDR3: CASSLWGRRPVRYF. In DNA, the CDR3 is TGTGCCAGCAGTTTATGGGGGCGTCGCCCCGTACGGTACTTC.

The genes are TRBV2 and TRBJ2-7, with D possibly TRBD2 on 6 matching bases. Germline V lookup: CDR1 SNHLY, CDR2 FYNNEI. V was trimmed by 8 bases and J by 6 bases, leaving 26 bases between them. This CDR3 comprises 16 residues. The CDR3 loop reads CASAEGRGVRRFEQYF. The CDR3 region has the DNA TGTGCCAGCGCTGAGGGGCGGGGAGTGAGGCGGTTCGAGCAGTACTTC. Using reference TRBV2 and TRBJ2-7 for the parts outside the CDR3, the full variable domain is EPEVTQTPSHQVTQMGQEVILRCVPISNHLYFYWYRQILGQKVEFLVSFYNNEISEKSEIFDDQFSVERPDGSNFTLKIRSTKLEDSAMYFCASAEGRGVRRFEQYFGPGTRLTVT.

This clone was found once. The rearrangement uses TRBV7-3 and TRBJ1-1, with D possibly matching TRBD1 (5 bases). Germline CDR1 is SGHTA and CDR2 is FQGTGA. CDR3 length: 15 residues. V was trimmed by 0 bases and J by 0 bases, leaving 8 bases between them. The CDR3 here is CASSLTRVMNTEAFF. CDR3 sequence (DNA): TGTGCCAGCAGCTTAACCAGGGTAATGAACACTGAAGCTTTCTTT.

This chain links TRBV6-4 with TRBJ2-1, with D tentatively TRBD1 (6 bases). Trimming took off 5 bases at V and 2 bases at J, with 7 bases between the two ends. CDR3 length: 13 residues. Germline values: CDR1 MRHNA, CDR2 SNTAGT. The CDR3 loop is CASSQGPYNEQFF. The CDR3 bases are TGTGCCAGCAGTCAGGGGCCCTACAATGAGCAGTTCTTC.

V gene TRBV5-8 combines with J gene TRBJ2-1, with 7 positions matching TRBD2. Germline CDR1 is SGHTS and CDR2 is YDEGEE. V was pared by 0 bases and J by 6 bases, with 6 bases of the junction left unmatched. The CDR3 totals 15 residues. Here the CDR3 reads CASSLGLAVSNEQFF. Written as DNA, the CDR3 is TGTGCCAGCAGCTTGGGGCTAGCGGTCTCCAATGAGCAGTTCTTC.

This clone was counted only a few times. V and J are TRBV6-6 and TRBJ1-5, with D possibly TRBD1 on 6 matching bases. Germline V gene lookup returns CDR1 MNHNY and CDR2 SVGAGI (reference sequence). The V and J ends lost 4 bases and 4 bases respectively, with 17 bases between them. The CDR3 covers 16 residues. DNA of the CDR3: TGTGCCAGCAGTTCCCCGCGACGGGGGGCAAATCAGCCCCAGCATTTT. Protein sequence: CASSSPRRGANQPQHF.

The chain combines TRBV28 with TRBJ2-3; 10 bases match TRBD2. V trimming: 1 base; J trimming: 3 bases; junction bases outside the gene matches: 4. Germline V lookup: CDR1 MDHEN, CDR2 SYDVKM. CDR3 length: 16 amino acids. The CDR3 DNA reads as TGTGCCAGCAGTTTATCTCTAGCGGGAGAGACAGATACGCAGTATTTT. Translation gives CASSLSLAGETDTQYF.

The rearrangement links TRBV4-3 to TRBJ2-1; possibly TRBD2 for D (5 bases). Trimming stripped 4 bases from V and 8 bases from J, with 18 bases between. This CDR3 spans 15 amino acids. Germline CDR1 LGHNA, CDR2 YSLEER. CDR3 amino acids: CASSPPGLGSDEQFF. CDR3 nucleotides: TGCGCCAGCAGCCCCCCGGGTTTGGGGAGCGATGAGCAGTTCTTC.